This T cell receptor (beta chain) was identified in a study of T cells in Graves' hyperthyroidism and ophthalmopathy. Study information: Peripheral blood was drawn at first diagnosis, prior to all treatment.

Amplification targeted TCR beta CDR3 regions from RNA transcripts. TCR CDR3 regions were first amplified by RT-PCR with HTBI primers. MiXCR was run by TCRdb on the multiplex PCR reads, yielding one entry per CDR3 protein. The sample records a few hundred thousand distinct CDR3 sequences, around 13% being singletons. Uncontrolled infection, other autoimmune disease, pregnancy or lactation barred patients from enrollment. Fresh peripheral blood, more than 8 ml of it, supplied the PBMCs. Trimming removed 2 bases at V and 6 bases at J, with 13 bases between. There are 14 residues in the CDR3. The germline V gene has CDR1 MNHEY and CDR2 SVGAGI. This clonotype has a count of ten or more.

The sequenced material came from blood. The V call is TRBV6-5, the J call TRBJ1-1; tentatively, D is TRBD1 (6 bases). This receptor was obtained from a woman aged 18-29 years with Graves' hyperthyroidism. CDR3 loop: CASSYQGGAAEAFF. The DNA for the CDR3 is TGTGCCAGCAGTTACCAAGGGGGAGCGGCTGAAGCTTTCTTT.